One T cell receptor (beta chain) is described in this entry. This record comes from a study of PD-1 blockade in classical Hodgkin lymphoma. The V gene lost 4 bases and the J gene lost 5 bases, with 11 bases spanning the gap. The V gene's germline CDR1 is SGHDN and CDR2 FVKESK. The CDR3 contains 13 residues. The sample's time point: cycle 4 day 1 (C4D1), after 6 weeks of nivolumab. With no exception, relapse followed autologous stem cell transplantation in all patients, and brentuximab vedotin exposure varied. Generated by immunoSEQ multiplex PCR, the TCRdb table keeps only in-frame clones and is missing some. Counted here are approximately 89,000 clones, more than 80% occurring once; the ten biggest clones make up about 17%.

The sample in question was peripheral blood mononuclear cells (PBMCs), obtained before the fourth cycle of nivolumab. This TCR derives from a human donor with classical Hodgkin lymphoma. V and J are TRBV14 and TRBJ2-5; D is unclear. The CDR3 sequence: CASSPRAIETQYF. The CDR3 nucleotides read TGTGCCAGCAGCCCCCGGGCTATCGAGACCCAGTACTTC. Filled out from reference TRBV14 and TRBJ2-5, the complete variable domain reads EAGVTQFPSHSVIEKGQTVTLRCDPISGHDNLYWYRRVMGKEIKFLLHFVKESKQDESGMPNNRFLAERTGGTYSTLKVQPAELEDSGVYFCASSPRAIETQYFGPGTRLLVL.